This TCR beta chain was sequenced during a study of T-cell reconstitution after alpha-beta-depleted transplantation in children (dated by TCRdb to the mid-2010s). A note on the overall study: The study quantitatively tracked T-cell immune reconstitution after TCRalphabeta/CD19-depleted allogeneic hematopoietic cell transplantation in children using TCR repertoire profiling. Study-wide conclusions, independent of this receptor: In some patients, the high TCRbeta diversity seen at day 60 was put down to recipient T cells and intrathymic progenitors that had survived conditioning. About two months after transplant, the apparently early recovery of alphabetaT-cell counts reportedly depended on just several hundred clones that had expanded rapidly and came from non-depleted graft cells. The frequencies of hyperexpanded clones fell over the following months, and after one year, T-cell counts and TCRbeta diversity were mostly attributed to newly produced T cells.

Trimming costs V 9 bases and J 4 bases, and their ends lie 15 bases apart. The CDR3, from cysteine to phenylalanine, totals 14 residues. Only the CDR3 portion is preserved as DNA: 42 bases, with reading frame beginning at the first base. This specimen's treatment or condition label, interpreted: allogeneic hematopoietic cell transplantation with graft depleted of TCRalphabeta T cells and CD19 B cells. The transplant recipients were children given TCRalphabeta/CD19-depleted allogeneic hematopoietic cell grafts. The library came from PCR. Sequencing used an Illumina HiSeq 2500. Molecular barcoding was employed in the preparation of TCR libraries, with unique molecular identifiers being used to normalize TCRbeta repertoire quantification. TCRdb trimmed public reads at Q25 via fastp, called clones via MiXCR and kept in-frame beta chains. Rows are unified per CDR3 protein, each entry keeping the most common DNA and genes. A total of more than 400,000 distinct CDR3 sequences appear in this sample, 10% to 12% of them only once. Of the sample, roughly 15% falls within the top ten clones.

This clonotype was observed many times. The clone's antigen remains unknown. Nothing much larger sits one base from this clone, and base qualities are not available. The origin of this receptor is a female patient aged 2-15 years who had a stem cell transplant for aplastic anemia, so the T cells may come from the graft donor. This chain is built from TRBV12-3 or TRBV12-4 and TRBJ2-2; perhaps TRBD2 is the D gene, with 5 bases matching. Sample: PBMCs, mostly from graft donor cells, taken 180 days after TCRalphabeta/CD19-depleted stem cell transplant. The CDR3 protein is CASLSGPPTGELFF. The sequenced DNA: TGTGCCAGTCTAAGCGGTCCACCCACCGGGGAGCTGTTTTTT.